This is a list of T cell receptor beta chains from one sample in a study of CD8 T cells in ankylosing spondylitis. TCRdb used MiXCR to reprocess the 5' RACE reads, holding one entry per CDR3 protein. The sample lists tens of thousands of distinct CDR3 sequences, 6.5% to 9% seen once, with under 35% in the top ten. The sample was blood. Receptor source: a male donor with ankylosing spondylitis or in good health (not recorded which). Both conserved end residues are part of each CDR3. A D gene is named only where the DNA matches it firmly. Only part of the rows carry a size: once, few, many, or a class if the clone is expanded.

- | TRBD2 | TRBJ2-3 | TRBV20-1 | TGCAGTGCTAGAATAGGGACTAGCGGCTTCTCTAGCACAGATACGCAGTATTTT | CSARIGTSGFSSTDTQYF
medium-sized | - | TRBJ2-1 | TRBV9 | TGTGCCAGCAGCGTAGGAGCAAACAATGAGCAGTTCTTC | CASSVGANNEQFF
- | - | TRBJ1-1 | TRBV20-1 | TGCAGTGCTAGAGATCCCAGACAGGTTAGGGATACTGAAGCTTTCTTT | CSARDPRQVRDTEAFF
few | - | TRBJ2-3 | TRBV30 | TGTGCCTGGAGCTCAACAGATACGCAGTATTTT | CAWSSTDTQYF
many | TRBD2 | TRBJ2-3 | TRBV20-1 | TGCAGTGCCGGACTAGCGGGAAGGACAGATACGCAGTATTTT | CSAGLAGRTDTQYF
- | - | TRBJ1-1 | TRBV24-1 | TGTGCCACCAGTGATTTGAGGAATGACAGGTTTTCCACTGAAGCTTTCTTT | CATSDLRNDRFSTEAFF
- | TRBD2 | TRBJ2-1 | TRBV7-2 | TGTGCCAGCAGCCTTGGACTAGCGGGGGCGGATGAGCAGTTCTTC | CASSLGLAGADEQFF
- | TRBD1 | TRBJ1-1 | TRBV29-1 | TGCAGCGCCGATGGGACAGGTGGCACTGAAGCTTTTTTT | CSADGTGGTEAFF
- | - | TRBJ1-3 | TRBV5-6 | TGTGCCAGCAGCCTCGTCCGGACAGCCTCTGGAAACACCATATATTTT | CASSLVRTASGNTIYF
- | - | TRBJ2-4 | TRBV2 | TGTGCCAGCAGTGGGGCAAACATTCAGTACTTC | CASSGANIQYF
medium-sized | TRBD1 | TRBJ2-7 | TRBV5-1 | TGCGCCAGCAGCCCCTGGCAGGGACAGGGATACGAGCAGTACTTC | CASSPWQGQGYEQYF
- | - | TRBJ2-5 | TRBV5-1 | TGCGCCAGCAGCGTCGCGGAACTAAACCAAGAGACCCAGTACTTC | CASSVAELNQETQYF
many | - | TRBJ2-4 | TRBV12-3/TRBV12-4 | TGTGCCAGCAGTCCCCCGGGGAGGCTAGCCAAAAACATTCAGTACTTC | CASSPPGRLAKNIQYF
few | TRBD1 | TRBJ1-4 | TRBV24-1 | TGTGCCACCCAGGGGGTCGGTAATGAAAAACTGTTTTTT | CATQGVGNEKLFF
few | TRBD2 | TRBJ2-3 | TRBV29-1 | TGCAGCGTTGAAGACTGGACTAGCGGGAGATCAGATACGCAGTATTTT | CSVEDWTSGRSDTQYF
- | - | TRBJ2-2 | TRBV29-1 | TGCAGCGTTGAAAAAAGGAGCACCGGGGAGCTGTTTTTT | CSVEKRSTGELFF
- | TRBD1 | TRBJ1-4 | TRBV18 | TGTGCCAGCTCACCAGAGGGGGCGACGATCACTAATGAAAAACTGTTTTTT | CASSPEGATITNEKLFF
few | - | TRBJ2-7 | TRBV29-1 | TGCAGCTCGCTTACCGGTGCCCCCAACGAGCAGTACTTC | CSSLTGAPNEQYF
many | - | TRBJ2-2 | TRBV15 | TGTGCCACCAGCAGAGTCCGCGGAACCGGGGAGCTGTTTTTT | CATSRVRGTGELFF
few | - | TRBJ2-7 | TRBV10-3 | TGTGCCATCAGCGCCGGCCTCTACGAGCAGTACTTC | CAISAGLYEQYF
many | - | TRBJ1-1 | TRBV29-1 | TGCAGCCTAACGGTGAACACTGAAGCTTTCTTT | CSLTVNTEAFF
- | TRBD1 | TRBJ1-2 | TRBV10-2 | TGCGCCAGCGCGGACAGGGGACGGCTGGGCTACACCTTC | CASADRGRLGYTF
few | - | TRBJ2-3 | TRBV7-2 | TGTGCCAGCAGCCCGGACCGAAGCACAGATACGCAGTATTTT | CASSPDRSTDTQYF
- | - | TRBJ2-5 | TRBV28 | TGTGCCAGCAGTATTCCCGGCCGGGGAGAGACCCAGTACTTC | CASSIPGRGETQYF
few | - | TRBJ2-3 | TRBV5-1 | TGCGCCAGCATGCTTGCGGGCGATACGCAGTATTTT | CASMLAGDTQYF
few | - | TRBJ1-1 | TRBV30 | TGTGCCTGGAGGGCTGGGCTCGGCGACACTGAAGCTTTCTTT | CAWRAGLGDTEAFF
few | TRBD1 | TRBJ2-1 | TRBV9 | TGTGCCAGCAGGCCGGGACAGGGGGGTGAGCAGTTCTTC | CASRPGQGGEQFF
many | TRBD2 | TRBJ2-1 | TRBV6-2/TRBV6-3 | TGTGCCAGCAACGGAGCGGGAAAGGACCTCTACAATGAGCAGTTCTTC | CASNGAGKDLYNEQFF
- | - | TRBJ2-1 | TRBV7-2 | TGTGCCAGCAGCTTAAGCCGGGGGAATGAGCAGTTCTTC | CASSLSRGNEQFF
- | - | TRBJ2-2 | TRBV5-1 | TGCGCCAGCAGCTTGGATATAGCCGGGGAGCTGTTTTTT | CASSLDIAGELFF
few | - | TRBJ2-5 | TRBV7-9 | TGTGCCAGCAGCAGTCGTGGACTCGAGACCCAGTACTTC | CASSSRGLETQYF
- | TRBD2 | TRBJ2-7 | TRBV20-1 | TGCAGTACCAAGACTAGCGGGAGTGACGAGCAGTACTTC | CSTKTSGSDEQYF
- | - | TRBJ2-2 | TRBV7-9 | TGTGTTGCCCGGGGTTCGGCCGGGGAGCTGTTTTTT | CVARGSAGELFF
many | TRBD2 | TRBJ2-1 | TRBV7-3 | TGTGCCAGCAGCTTAGCTAGCGGGAATCCTATCTATGAGCAGTTCTTC | CASSLASGNPIYEQFF
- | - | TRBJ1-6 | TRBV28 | TGTGCCAGCAGTTTAAGGCAGGACGATTCACCCCTCCACTTT | CASSLRQDDSPLHF
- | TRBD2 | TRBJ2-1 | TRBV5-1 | TGCGCCAGCAGCTCGGGCCTGCTAGCGGGAGGCTACAATGAGCAGTTCTTC | CASSSGLLAGGYNEQFF
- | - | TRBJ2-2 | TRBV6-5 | TGTGCCAGCAGTTACTACCAAACGCGGACCGGGGAGCTGTTTTTT | CASSYYQTRTGELFF
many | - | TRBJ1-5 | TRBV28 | TGTGCCAGCAGAGACCCGGCTCAGCCCCAGCATTTT | CASRDPAQPQHF
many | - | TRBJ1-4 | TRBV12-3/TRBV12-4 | TGTGCCAGCAGCTGGGGGGGGGAAAAACTGTTTTTT | CASSWGGEKLFF
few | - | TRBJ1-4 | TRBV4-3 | TGCGCCAGCAGCCAGACACGGGGAGATGAAAAACTGTTTTTT | CASSQTRGDEKLFF
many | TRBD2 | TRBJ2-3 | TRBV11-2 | TGTGCCAGCAAGACTACGGGGGGTGTAGGATTAGATACGCAGTATTTT | CASKTTGGVGLDTQYF